The 16 T cell receptor beta chains below all came from one sample that was sequenced in a study of naive and memory T cell subsets. A UMI-containing oligonucleotide was joined by 3' ligation to the TCR cDNA template. Ligated cDNA underwent four rounds of PCR with nested alpha and beta constant region primers and SP2. TCRdb passed the 5' RACE reads through MiXCR, listing each CDR3 protein once. The table shows around 48,000 distinct CDR3 sequences, with about 4.4% occurring only once. The receptors here all came from a female donor in good health.

At least ten counts were recorded for this clonotype. The chain links TRBV11-2 to TRBJ2-6; 9 nucleotides match TRBD1. The V gene's germline CDR1 is SGHAT and CDR2 FQNNGV. The junction had 8 bases not matched to a gene; V was cut back by 4 bases and J by 1 base. The CDR3 runs to 18 residues. The CDR3 sequence is CASSWDRETWSGANVLTF. The CDR3 DNA sequence: TGTGCCAGCAGCTGGGACAGGGAAACTTGGTCTGGGGCCAACGTCCTGACTTTC.

This clonotype was counted between two and nine times. A much larger clone lies a single base off, so this may be a read error. This rearrangement joins TRBV10-3 to TRBJ1-2; TRBD1 is a possible D gene (5 bases). The CDR3 is made up of 15 amino acids. CDR1 ENHRY and CDR2 SYGVKD come from the germline V gene. As DNA, the CDR3 is TGTGCCATCAGCCGGGACCGCCAGGGAGTCTATGGCGACACCTTC. It is translated as CAISRDRQGVYGDTF.

On this clonotype: This may be a read error: a much more frequent sequence differs by one nucleotide. The rearrangement uses TRBV18 and TRBJ1-6; D perhaps matches TRBD1 (5 bases). V dropped 2 bases and J dropped 7 bases, with 15 bases sitting between them. The germline gives CDR1 KGHSH, CDR2 LQKENI. The CDR3 spans 16 residues. The CDR3 DNA sequence: TGTGCCAGCTCACCAAGGGAGAGGGGAAGGAATTCACCCCTCCACTTT. Translating gives CASSPRERGRNSPLHF.

This chain uses TRBV28 with TRBJ2-4; 9 bases fit TRBD2. The CDR3 runs to 14 residues. Trimming took 6 bases from V and 8 from J; bases not matched to a gene: 8. Germline lookup yields CDR1 MDHEN and CDR2 SYDVKM. The CDR3 DNA is TGTGCCAGCAGAGATAGCGGGAGCGTAGACATTCAGTACTTC. It yields the protein CASRDSGSVDIQYF.

The table lists this clonotype with many counts. The rearrangement joins TRBV20-1 to TRBJ2-5; 9 bases line up with TRBD1. This CDR3 region has 15 residues. V was pared by 4 bases and J by 2 bases, with 8 bases of the junction left unmatched. Germline loops: CDR1 DFQATT, CDR2 SNEGSKA (reference sequence). The CDR3 reads CSATPDRGLQETQYF. The CDR3 DNA is TGCAGTGCTACGCCGGACAGGGGACTTCAAGAGACCCAGTACTTC.

This clonotype was seen repeatedly, ten times or more. V usage is TRBV6-5 and J usage is TRBJ2-2; D unclear. The CDR3 sequence is 15 residues long. V lost 0 bases and J lost 2, with 7 bases in between. In germline, CDR1 is MNHEY, CDR2 SVGAGI. The CDR3 DNA reads TGTGCCAGCAGTTACTCCCCCGAAAACACCGGGGAGCTGTTTTTT. This codes for CASSYSPENTGELFF.

This clonotype was detected many times. V gene TRBV13 combines with J gene TRBJ2-1; D is perhaps TRBD2 (6 bases). Trimming removed 5 bases at V and 9 bases at J, with 20 bases between. Per the germline V gene, CDR1 is PRHDT and CDR2 is FYEKMQ (reference sequence). The CDR3 has 15 residues. The CDR3 loop reads CASSKQGLFSGEQFF. The CDR3 DNA reads as TGTGCCAGCAGCAAGCAGGGACTCTTCTCTGGTGAGCAGTTCTTC.

This clonotype was seen many times. V is TRBV9 and J is TRBJ2-7; 9 bases fit TRBD2. The CDR3 totals 14 residues. V shed 4 bases, J shed 7 bases, and the junction held 9 bases outside the gene matches. CDR1 SGDLS and CDR2 YYNGEE come from the germline V gene. The chain's CDR3 is CASSTGTSYHEQYF. The CDR3 coding sequence is TGTGCCAGCAGCACCGGGACTAGCTATCATGAGCAGTACTTC. The complete variable domain, with remaining parts taken from reference TRBV9 and TRBJ2-7, reads DSGVTQTPKHLITATGQRVTLRCSPRSGDLSVYWYQQSLDQGLQFLIQYYNGEERAKGNILERFSAQQFPDLHSELNLSSLELGDSALYFCASSTGTSYHEQYFGPGTRLTVT.

At least ten counts were recorded for this clonotype. The V and J genes are TRBV29-1 and TRBJ1-1, with a weak D call TRBD1 (5 bases). Germline V lookup: CDR1 SQVTM, CDR2 ANQGSEA. Deletions cut 4 bases from V and 7 bases from J, with 7 bases between. CDR3 length equals 10 residues. Here the CDR3 DNA reads TGCAGCGTTGGAGACAGTGAAGCTTTCTTT. It codes for CSVGDSEAFF.

This clonotype was observed a handful of times. J is TRBJ2-3 and V is TRBV30; D is undetermined. The CDR3 has 14 amino acids. The germline gives CDR1 GTSNPN, CDR2 SVGIG (reference sequence). With 0 bases removed from V and 2 bases from J, the gap between germline ends came to 9 bases. The CDR3 nucleotides are TGTGCCTGGAGTGTGGCGAGGACCACAGATACGCAGTATTTT. Its translation: CAWSVARTTDTQYF.

This clonotype was detected ten times or more. The chain is built from TRBV7-9 and TRBJ2-3, with 14 bases matching TRBD2. The germline V gene has CDR1 SEHNR and CDR2 FQNEAQ (reference sequence). CDR3 length: 18 amino acids. V lost 2 bases, J lost 4 bases, and 8 bases stayed unmatched. The CDR3 here is CASSLRLAGGLFADTQYF. DNA of the CDR3: TGTGCCAGCAGCTTACGACTAGCGGGAGGGCTGTTCGCAGATACGCAGTATTTT. The full variable domain, rest sourced from reference TRBV7-9 and TRBJ2-3, is DTGVSQNPRHKITKRGQNVTFRCDPISEHNRLYWYRQTLGQGPEFLTYFQNEAQLEKSRLLSDRFSAERPKGSFSTLEIQRTEQGDSAMYLCASSLRLAGGLFADTQYFGPGTRLTVL.

This clonotype was detected many times. CDR3 bases: TGTGCCAGCTCACCACAGGCAGGAAAACTGTTTTTT. Translated: CASSPQAGKLFF. The chain employs TRBV18 and TRBJ1-4; no clear D gene. The CDR3 runs 12 residues. V was shortened by 1 base and J by 10 bases, with 7 bases between the two germline ends. The germline V gene has CDR1 KGHSH and CDR2 LQKENI.

There are a few counts of this clonotype. The rearrangement links TRBV12-3 or TRBV12-4 to TRBJ2-5; possibly TRBD1 or TRBD2 for D (5 bases each). V dropped 5 bases and J dropped 0 bases, with 13 bases sitting between them. The CDR3 covers 15 residues. The CDR3 spells CASSGGAVYQETQYF. CDR3 bases: TGTGCCAGCAGTGGGGGAGCGGTGTACCAAGAGACCCAGTACTTC.

This clonotype was seen ten or more times. The CDR3 bases are TGCAGCGTTCAGTTGACGGGGGGAACGGATCAGCCCCAGCATTTT. Its protein product is CSVQLTGGTDQPQHF. The rearrangement uses TRBV29-1 and TRBJ1-5, with D tentatively TRBD1 (5 bases). The V gene's germline CDR1 is SQVTM and CDR2 ANQGSEA. V lost 5 bases, J lost 5 bases, and 19 bases lay in between. This CDR3 is 15 amino acids long.

This clonotype was seen many times. This chain uses TRBV20-1 with TRBJ2-1; D is unclear. The germline V gene has CDR1 DFQATT and CDR2 SNEGSKA (reference sequence). The length of the CDR3 is 14 residues. V was pared by 3 bases and J by 7 bases, with 16 bases between. CDR3 DNA: TGCAGTGCTAGGAGGCCCGGCTCCGGGAATGAGCAGTTCTTC. Amino acids: CSARRPGSGNEQFF.

This clonotype was observed at least ten times. Here the CDR3 DNA reads TGTGCCAGCAGCACCGACAGGGCGGTAGTGACTAATGAAAAACTGTTTTTT. Protein sequence: CASSTDRAVVTNEKLFF. The chain has TRBV5-5 and TRBJ1-4; 7 bases match TRBD1. Per germline, CDR1 SGHKS and CDR2 YYEKEE (reference sequence). V trimming: 4 bases; J trimming: 2 bases; junction bases outside the gene matches: 11. The CDR3 runs to 17 residues.